This passage covers 19 T cell receptor beta chains from one sample sequenced in a study of shared clonotypes between healthy human individuals. TCRdb's copy holds only in-frame clones and misses some; the assay was immunoSEQ multiplex PCR. The sample contains hundreds of thousands of clones, about 96% of which appear only once. Material for sequencing was naive CD4+ T cells sorted from blood. Subset specified: CD45RA+ positively selected. The receptors were sampled from a woman in her twenties or thirties in good health.

The chain couples TRBV7-9 to TRBJ1-1, with D possibly matching TRBD1 (5 bases). V gave up 5 bases and J gave up 1 base, with 11 bases separating them. The CDR3 loop spans 14 amino acids. Germline CDR1 is SEHNR and CDR2 is FQNEAQ (reference sequence). CDR3 nucleotide sequence: TGTGCCAGCAGCCTTCAGGGCGCGAACACTGAAGCTTTCTTT. It yields the protein CASSLQGANTEAFF.

V is TRBV18 and J is TRBJ2-7; tentative D call: TRBD1 (5 bases). CDR1 is KGHSH and CDR2 is LQKENI in the germline V gene. The CDR3 spans 14 residues. Trimming removed 7 bases at V and 3 bases at J, with 16 bases between. CDR3 DNA sequence: TGTGCCAGCTTTTTTTCCGTGACAGACTACGAGCAGTACTTC. As protein: CASFFSVTDYEQYF.

The chain couples TRBV6-1 to TRBJ1-1; a weak D match, TRBD1 (6 bases). V was pared by 4 bases and J by 5 bases, with 26 bases between. The CDR3 covers 18 residues. The germline gives CDR1 MNHNS, CDR2 SASEGT. The CDR3 region has the DNA TGTGCCAGCAGTGCCTCGCCGTCACAGGGTTCCTTTAAGACTGAAGCTTTCTTT. Its protein is CASSASPSQGSFKTEAFF.

The chain employs TRBV28 and TRBJ2-6; D gene ambiguous. Germline V lookup: CDR1 MDHEN, CDR2 SYDVKM. This CDR3 has 16 amino acids. V lost 1 base and J lost 0, with 7 bases in between. CDR3 sequence: CASSLSFISGANVLTF. In DNA, the CDR3 is TGTGCCAGCAGTTTATCGTTCATCTCTGGGGCCAACGTCCTGACTTTC.

This clone was seen once. The chain combines TRBV11-2 with TRBJ2-1; D might be TRBD1 (6 bases). Trimming pared 5 bases from V and 6 bases from J, leaving 14 bases between. CDR3 length: 14 amino acids. From germline, CDR1 is SGHAT and CDR2 FQNNGV. The CDR3 region has the DNA TGTGCCAGCAGCGGCACTCAGGGGCGCAATGAGCAGTTCTTC. This gives the protein CASSGTQGRNEQFF.

The chain employs TRBV30 and TRBJ2-1; TRBD2 matches 11 bases. The junction had 5 bases not matched to a gene; V was cut back by 5 bases and J by 5 bases. CDR1 and CDR2 from the germline V gene are GTSNPN and SVGIG (reference sequence). The CDR3 sequence is 14 residues long. CDR3 loop: CAWEPGLADNEQFF. As DNA, the CDR3 is TGTGCCTGGGAACCGGGACTAGCGGACAATGAGCAGTTCTTC.

This chain joins TRBV28 and TRBJ2-7; weak D call: TRBD1 (6 bases). This CDR3 comprises 18 residues. The V gene's germline CDR1 is MDHEN and CDR2 SYDVKM. Trimming cost V 6 bases and J 0 bases, with 24 bases left between them. The CDR3 reads CASRYSPGHQNNSYEQYF. The CDR3 DNA sequence: TGTGCCAGCAGGTACTCTCCGGGACACCAGAACAACTCCTACGAGCAGTACTTC.

V is TRBV9 and J is TRBJ1-1, with D possibly being TRBD1 (5 bases). The CDR3 has 14 amino acids. V gave up 3 bases and J gave up 0 bases, with 9 bases separating them. Germline V gene lookup returns CDR1 SGDLS and CDR2 YYNGEE. The CDR3 is CASSGDGLNTEAFF. The CDR3 DNA reads TGTGCCAGCAGCGGGGACGGGCTGAACACTGAAGCTTTCTTT.

The chain recombines TRBV4-1 with TRBJ2-7; D is unresolved. Germline assignment: CDR1 MGHRA and CDR2 YSYEKL. The CDR3 spans 15 residues. Trimming stripped 0 bases from V and 6 bases from J, with 15 bases between. In DNA, the CDR3 is TGCGCCAGCAGCCAAGAGCAGGCCCCCTCTCGCGAGCAGTACTTC. It encodes CASSQEQAPSREQYF.

Only one count was recorded for this clone. This rearrangement joins TRBV19 to TRBJ2-1; D uncertain. CDR3 length: 15 residues. V dropped 2 bases and J dropped 8 bases, with 16 bases sitting between them. Germline CDR1 reads LNHDA; CDR2 reads SQIVND (reference sequence). DNA for the CDR3: TGTGCCAGTAGTATAAAGGTAATAGCACCGCATGAGCAGTTCTTC. Protein product: CASSIKVIAPHEQFF.

The chain has TRBV7-6 and TRBJ2-1, with D uncertain. This CDR3 comprises 16 residues. CDR1 and CDR2 (germline): SGHVS, FNYEAQ. V shed 2 bases and J shed 4 bases, with 15 bases lying between them. The DNA of the CDR3 is TGTGCCAGCAGCTTACAGTTCAGAGGCCCTTACAATGAGCAGTTCTTC. Amino acid sequence: CASSLQFRGPYNEQFF.

The chain uses TRBV20-1 and TRBJ2-7; TRBD1 matches 7 bases. Looked up from germline, CDR1 is DFQATT and CDR2 is SNEGSKA (reference sequence). Germline trimming cut 7 bases from V and 4 bases from J; bases unmatched to any gene: 4. CDR3 length: 11 amino acids. Here the CDR3 DNA reads TGCAGTGTTCTGGACAGGTACGAGCAGTACTTC. This codes for CSVLDRYEQYF.

The genes are TRBV27 and TRBJ1-6; 7 positions agree with TRBD1. Germline CDR1 reads MNHEY; CDR2 reads SMNVEV (reference sequence). This CDR3 is built from 13 residues. V was clipped by 8 bases and J by 8 bases; unmatched bases: 6. The CDR3 sequence: CASATGIDSPLHF. CDR3 sequence (DNA): TGTGCCAGCGCGACAGGGATTGATTCACCCCTCCACTTT.

This chain uses TRBV28 with TRBJ2-7; a possible D gene is TRBD2 (5 bases). CDR3 length equals 16 residues. V lost 7 bases and J lost 0, with 19 bases in between. Germline V gives CDR1 MDHEN, CDR2 SYDVKM. The CDR3: CASMEVRGPPSYEQYF. CDR3 coding DNA: TGTGCCAGCATGGAGGTTCGAGGCCCTCCCTCCTACGAGCAGTACTTC.

The chain employs TRBV18 and TRBJ2-3, with TRBD2 matching 7 bases. Unmatched junction bases numbered 8, after V lost 1 base and J lost 4 bases. The CDR3 has 16 amino acids. The germline CDR1 and CDR2 sequences are KGHSH and LQKENI. CDR3 loop: CASSPRTSAFSDTQYF. CDR3 sequence (DNA): TGTGCCAGCTCACCACGAACTAGCGCGTTCTCAGATACGCAGTATTTT.

The genes are TRBV6-5 and TRBJ2-5; a possible D gene is TRBD1 (7 bases). V was cut by 5 bases and J by 4 bases, with 17 bases left in between. Germline V gene lookup returns CDR1 MNHEY and CDR2 SVGAGI. The CDR3 has 15 residues. The CDR3: CASSSRQGGVETQYF. The CDR3 DNA reads as TGTGCCAGCAGTAGTCGACAGGGCGGGGTAGAGACCCAGTACTTC.

This clone was picked up one time. V is TRBV18 and J is TRBJ2-7; D is undetermined. Germline loops: CDR1 KGHSH, CDR2 LQKENI. The CDR3 is 14 residues long. Trimming pared 6 bases from V and 6 bases from J, leaving 18 bases between. The CDR3 bases are TGTGCCAGCTCCAATAACGGACGCCGCCGCGAGCAGTACTTC. Translating it yields CASSNNGRRREQYF. Full variable domain (missing parts from reference TRBV18 and TRBJ2-7): NAGVMQNPRHLVRRRGQEARLRCSPMKGHSHVYWYRQLPEEGLKFMVYLQKENIIDESGMPKERFSAEFPKEGPSILRIQQVVRGDSAAYFCASSNNGRRREQYFGPGTRLTVT.

The chain recombines TRBV6-1 with TRBJ2-5; D perhaps matches TRBD1 (5 bases). The CDR3 has 15 residues. V dropped 7 bases and J dropped 1 base, with 16 bases sitting between them. The germline CDR1 and CDR2 sequences are MNHNS and SASEGT. The CDR3 region has the DNA TGTGCCAGCACTCTTCGACAGACTCCCCAAGAGACCCAGTACTTC. It yields the protein CASTLRQTPQETQYF.

V and J are TRBV7-2 and TRBJ1-1, with D tentatively TRBD1 (5 bases). This CDR3 has 14 amino acids. CDR1 SGHTA and CDR2 FQGNSA come from the germline V gene. V was cut by 2 bases and J by 0 bases, with 7 bases left in between. CDR3 loop: CASSLSRVNTEAFF. In DNA form, the CDR3 reads TGTGCCAGCAGCTTATCCAGGGTGAACACTGAAGCTTTCTTT.